This TCR beta chain was retrieved from a study of cytomegalovirus exposure and HLA in healthy donors. Study-wide results and caveats: In a later analysis, an Asian-associated ancestry cluster reportedly showed fewer N-insertions than the approximately 700-donor mean.

The PCR contained 60 Vbeta and 13 Jbeta primers. Produced via immunoSEQ multiplex PCR; TCRdb's table is partial and in-frame only. This table has about 170,000 clones, 80% to 90% appearing once. A remark on this clone: Its matching antigen is unknown.

The CDR3 runs 15 residues. V was cut by 4 bases and J by 3 bases, with 16 bases left in between. Germline lookup yields CDR1 SGDLS and CDR2 YYNGEE. This TCR was sampled from a young man in good health and CMV-seropositive. This rearrangement joins TRBV9 to TRBJ1-2; possibly TRBD1 for D (5 bases). The sequencing sample was made of PBMCs. In nucleotides, the CDR3 is TGTGCCAGCAGCCCGTCTTGGGGGGGAGACTATGGCTACACCTTC. This encodes CASSPSWGGDYGYTF. The whole variable domain, remainder taken from reference TRBV9 and TRBJ1-2, is DSGVTQTPKHLITATGQRVTLRCSPRSGDLSVYWYQQSLDQGLQFLIQYYNGEERAKGNILERFSAQQFPDLHSELNLSSLELGDSALYFCASSPSWGGDYGYTFGSGTRLTVV.